This TCR beta chain was sequenced during a study of cytomegalovirus exposure and HLA in healthy donors. Use of 60 Vbeta and 13 Jbeta primers characterized the PCR. Generated by immunoSEQ multiplex PCR, the TCRdb table keeps only in-frame clones and is missing some. Altogether 180,000 or so clones are present, around 81% being singletons, with the ten largest covering roughly 4.9%. There are 17 residues in the CDR3. V was clipped by 0 bases and J by 5 bases, with 19 bases between them. The germline V gene encodes CDR1 LGHNA and CDR2 YSLEER. This sequence was found in a woman younger than 30 in good health and CMV-seropositive. The V and J genes are TRBV4-3 and TRBJ1-2; no clear D. Sequencing was carried out using PBMCs. The CDR3 nucleotides read TGCGCCAGCAGCCAAGAGGATACTGGAGCGTCTGTTTATGGCTACACCTTC. Protein sequence: CASSQEDTGASVYGYTF.